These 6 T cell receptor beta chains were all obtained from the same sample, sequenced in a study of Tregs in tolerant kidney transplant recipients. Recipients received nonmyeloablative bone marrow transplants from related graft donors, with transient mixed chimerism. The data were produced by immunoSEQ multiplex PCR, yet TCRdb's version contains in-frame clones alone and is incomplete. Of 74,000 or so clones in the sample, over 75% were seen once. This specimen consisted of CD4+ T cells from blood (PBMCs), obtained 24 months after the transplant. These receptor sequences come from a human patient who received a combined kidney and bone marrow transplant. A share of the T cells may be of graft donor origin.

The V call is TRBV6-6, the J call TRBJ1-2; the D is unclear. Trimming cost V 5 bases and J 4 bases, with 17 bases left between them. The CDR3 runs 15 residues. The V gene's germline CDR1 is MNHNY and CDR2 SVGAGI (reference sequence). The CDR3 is CASSPQAPKSYGYTF. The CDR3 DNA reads TGTGCCAGCAGTCCTCAGGCACCCAAAAGCTATGGCTACACCTTC.

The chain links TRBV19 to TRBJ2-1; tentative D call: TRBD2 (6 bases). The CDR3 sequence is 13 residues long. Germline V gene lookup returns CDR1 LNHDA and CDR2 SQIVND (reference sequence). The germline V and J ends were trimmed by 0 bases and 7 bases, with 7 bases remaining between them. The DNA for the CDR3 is TGTGCCAGTAGTATAGATCGGGGGAATGAGCAGTTCTTC. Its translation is CASSIDRGNEQFF.

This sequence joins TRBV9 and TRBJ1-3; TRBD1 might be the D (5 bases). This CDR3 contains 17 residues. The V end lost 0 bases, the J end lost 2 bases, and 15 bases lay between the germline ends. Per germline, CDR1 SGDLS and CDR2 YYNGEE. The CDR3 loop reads CASSVDSGVGPGNTIYF. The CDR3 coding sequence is TGTGCCAGCAGCGTAGATTCGGGCGTGGGGCCTGGAAACACCATATATTTT.

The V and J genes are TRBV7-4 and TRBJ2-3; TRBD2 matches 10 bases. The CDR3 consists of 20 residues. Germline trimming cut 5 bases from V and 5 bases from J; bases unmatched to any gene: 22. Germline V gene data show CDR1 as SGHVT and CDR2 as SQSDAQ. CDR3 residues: CASSRIGESSGGQGGDTQYF. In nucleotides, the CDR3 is TGTGCCAGCAGCCGCATCGGGGAGTCTAGCGGGGGCCAAGGGGGAGATACGCAGTATTTT.

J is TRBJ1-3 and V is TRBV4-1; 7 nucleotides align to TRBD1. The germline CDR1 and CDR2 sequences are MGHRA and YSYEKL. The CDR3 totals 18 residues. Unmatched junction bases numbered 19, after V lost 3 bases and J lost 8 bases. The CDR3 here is CASSQGRLYRQGGHTIYF. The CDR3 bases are TGCGCCAGCAGCCAGGGAAGACTTTATCGACAGGGAGGTCACACCATATATTTT.

Written as DNA, the CDR3 is TGCAGCGTTGTCAGTCCGCAAGAGACCCAGTACTTC. It specifies CSVVSPQETQYF. The rearrangement links TRBV29-1 to TRBJ2-5; D uncertain. V lost 4 bases to trimming and J lost 2 bases, with 8 bases between them. The CDR3 totals 12 residues. Germline V gene lookup returns CDR1 SQVTM and CDR2 ANQGSEA.